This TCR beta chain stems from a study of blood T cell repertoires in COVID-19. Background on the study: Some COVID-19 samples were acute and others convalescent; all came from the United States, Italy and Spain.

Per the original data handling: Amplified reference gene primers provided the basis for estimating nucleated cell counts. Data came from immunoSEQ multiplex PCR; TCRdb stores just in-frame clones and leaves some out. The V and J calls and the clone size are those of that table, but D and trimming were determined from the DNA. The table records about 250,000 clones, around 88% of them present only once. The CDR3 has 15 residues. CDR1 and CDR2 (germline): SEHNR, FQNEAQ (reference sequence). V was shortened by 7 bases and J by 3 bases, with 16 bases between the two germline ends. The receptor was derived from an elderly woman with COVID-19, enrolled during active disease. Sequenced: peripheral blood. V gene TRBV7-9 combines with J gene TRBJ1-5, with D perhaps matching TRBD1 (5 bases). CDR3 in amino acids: CASTPAGVPNQPQHF. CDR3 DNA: TGTGCCAGCACCCCCGCGGGGGTCCCCAATCAGCCCCAGCATTTT.